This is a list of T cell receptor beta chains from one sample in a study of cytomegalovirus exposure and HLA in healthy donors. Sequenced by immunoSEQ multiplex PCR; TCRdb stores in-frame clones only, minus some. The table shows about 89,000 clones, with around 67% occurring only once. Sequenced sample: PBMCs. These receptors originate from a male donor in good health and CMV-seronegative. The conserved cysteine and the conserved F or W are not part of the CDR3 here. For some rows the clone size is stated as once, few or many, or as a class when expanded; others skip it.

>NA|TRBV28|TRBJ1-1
ASSPVWRGGTEAF
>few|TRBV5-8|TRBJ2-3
ASSFYSGLSDTQY
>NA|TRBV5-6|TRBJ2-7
ASSFARGFYEQY
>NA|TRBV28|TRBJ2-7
ASRLASSYEQY
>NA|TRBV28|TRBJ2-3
ASSPEVTQY
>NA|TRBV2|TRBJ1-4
ASRWGKRDEKLF
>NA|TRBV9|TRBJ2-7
ASSVGGGRRGCEQY
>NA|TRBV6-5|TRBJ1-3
ASRAPGNTIY
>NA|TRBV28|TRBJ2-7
ASSPQTNAQGEQY
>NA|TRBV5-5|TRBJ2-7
ASSWWTGAYEQY
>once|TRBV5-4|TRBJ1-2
ASSVAGTANYGYT
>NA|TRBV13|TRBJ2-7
ASSSGTGGETYEQY
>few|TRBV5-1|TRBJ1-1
ASSLNPGSTEAF
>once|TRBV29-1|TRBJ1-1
SVRSFDVEAF
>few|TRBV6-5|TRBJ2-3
ASRRTSSGTDTQY
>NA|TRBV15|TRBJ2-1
ATGEGVNEQL
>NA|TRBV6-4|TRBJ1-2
ASKQDPTNYGYT
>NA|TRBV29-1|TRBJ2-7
SVSHSYSYEQY
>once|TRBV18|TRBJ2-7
ASSDLGLAGSYEQY
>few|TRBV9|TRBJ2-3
ASSVARDTDTQY